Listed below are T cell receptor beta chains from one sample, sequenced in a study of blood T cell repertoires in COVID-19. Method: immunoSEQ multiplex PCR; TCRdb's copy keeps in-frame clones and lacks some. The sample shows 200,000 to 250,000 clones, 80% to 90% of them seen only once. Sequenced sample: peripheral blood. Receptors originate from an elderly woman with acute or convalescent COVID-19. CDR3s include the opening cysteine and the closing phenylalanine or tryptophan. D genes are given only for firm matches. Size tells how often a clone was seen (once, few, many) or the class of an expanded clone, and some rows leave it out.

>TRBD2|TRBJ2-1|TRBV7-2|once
TGTGCCAGCACGATGCGGTGGACTAGCAATGAGCAGTTCTTC
CASTMRWTSNEQFF
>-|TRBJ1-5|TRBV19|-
TGTGCCAGTAGTATCCAGGGAGGAGGTCAGCCCCAGCATTTT
CASSIQGGGQPQHF
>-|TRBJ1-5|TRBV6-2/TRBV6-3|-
TGTGCCAGCAGTTACGGGCCCGGGGGCAATCAGCCCCAGCATTTT
CASSYGPGGNQPQHF
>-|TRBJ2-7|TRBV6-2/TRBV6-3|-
TGTGCCAGCAGCCCTCTATCGCCAGGGGGGACCTACGAGCAGTACTTC
CASSPLSPGGTYEQYF
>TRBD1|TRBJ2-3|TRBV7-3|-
TGTGCCAGCAGCCAAGGACAGGGGGCTACCACAGATACGCAGTATTTT
CASSQGQGATTDTQYF
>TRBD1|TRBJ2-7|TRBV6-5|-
TGTGCCAGCAGTTCGACAGGGCCGGGGGAGCAGTACTTC
CASSSTGPGEQYF
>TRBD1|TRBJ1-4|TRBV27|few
TGTGCCAGCAGTCTCACAGGGGTAACTAATGAAAAACTGTTTTTT
CASSLTGVTNEKLFF
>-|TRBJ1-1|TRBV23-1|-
TGCGCCAGCAGACCAAGACCAGGGACATCGAACACTGAAGCTTTCTTT
CASRPRPGTSNTEAFF
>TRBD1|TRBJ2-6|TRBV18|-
TGTGCCAGCTCACCACCCACAGGGGGGTACTCTGGGGCCAACGTCCTGACTTTC
CASSPPTGGYSGANVLTF
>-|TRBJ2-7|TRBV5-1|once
TGCGCCAGCAGCTGGGGGGTGGCGGGACCAGGCTACGAGCAGTACTTC
CASSWGVAGPGYEQYF
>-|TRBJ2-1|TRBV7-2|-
TGTGCCAGCAGCTTAGGCACCTGGAGAAATGAGCAGTTCTTC
CASSLGTWRNEQFF
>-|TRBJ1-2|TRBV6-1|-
TGTGCCAGCAGTGAGGACAGAAGCTATGGCTACACCTTC
CASSEDRSYGYTF
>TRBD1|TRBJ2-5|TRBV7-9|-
TGTGCCAGCCACACGTCGAGGGGGCGTCAAGAGACCCAGTACTTC
CASHTSRGRQETQYF
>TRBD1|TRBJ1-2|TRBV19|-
TGTGCCAGTAGTATCCTTCAGGACAGGGGGTTGGTAAGGGGCTACACCTTC
CASSILQDRGLVRGYTF
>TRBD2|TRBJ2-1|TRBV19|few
TGTGCCAGTAGTATAAGAGTCCAGCGGGGTTACAATGAGCAGTTCTTC
CASSIRVQRGYNEQFF
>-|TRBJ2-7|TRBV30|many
TGTGCCTGGAGTGCGGGTCCGTACGAGCAGTACTTC
CAWSAGPYEQYF
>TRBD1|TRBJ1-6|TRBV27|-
TGTGCCAGCAGTCCTACGACAGGGGGCAATTCACCCCTCCACTTT
CASSPTTGGNSPLHF
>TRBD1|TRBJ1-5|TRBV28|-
TGTGCCAGCAGACTAGCAGGGGGCGGGTCTGGCAATCAGCCCCAGCATTTT
CASRLAGGGSGNQPQHF
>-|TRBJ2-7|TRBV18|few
TGTGCCAGCTCACACGGACAAACCTACGAGCAGTACTTC
CASSHGQTYEQYF
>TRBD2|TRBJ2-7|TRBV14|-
TGTGCCAGCAGCCAAGGGACTAGCGGGTATAGGACCTACGAGCAGTACTTC
CASSQGTSGYRTYEQYF
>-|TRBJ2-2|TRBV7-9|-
TGTGCCAGCAGTCCGAGCGAAACCGGGGAGCTGTTTTTT
CASSPSETGELFF
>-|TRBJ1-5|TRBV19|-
TGTGCCAGTAGTATGAGGACAGAGGACAATCAGCCCCAGCATTTT
CASSMRTEDNQPQHF
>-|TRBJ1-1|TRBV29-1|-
TGCAGCGTTGGGACCGGGGGACGGGCTTTCTTT
CSVGTGGRAFF
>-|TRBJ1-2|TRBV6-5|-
TGTGCCAGCAGTTATGACAGGTTTATCTATGGCTACACCTTC
CASSYDRFIYGYTF
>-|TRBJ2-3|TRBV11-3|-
TGTGCCAGCAGCTTAGAAGGACTGTCGACGCAGTATTTT
CASSLEGLSTQYF
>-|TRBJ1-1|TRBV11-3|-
TGTGCCAGCAGCTCTTCGGGGAACACTGAAGCTTTCTTT
CASSSSGNTEAFF
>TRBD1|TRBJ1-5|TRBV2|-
TGTGCCAGCAGGACAGGGGGCGGGCAGCCCCAGCATTTT
CASRTGGGQPQHF
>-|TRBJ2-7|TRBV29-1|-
TGCAGCGTTGTTGAGCAATCCTACGAGCAGTACTTC
CSVVEQSYEQYF
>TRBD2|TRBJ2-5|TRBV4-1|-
TGCGCCAGCAGCCAAGATATAGCGGGAGGGAGAGAGACCCAGTACTTC
CASSQDIAGGRETQYF
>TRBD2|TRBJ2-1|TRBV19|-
TGTGCCAGTAGTACCATGGGACTAGCGGGGGAGCAGTTCTTC
CASSTMGLAGEQFF
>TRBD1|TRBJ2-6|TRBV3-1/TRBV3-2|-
TGTGCCAGCAGCCAAGGGGCTGGGACAGGGGGCCGGGCTGGGGCCAACGTCCTGACTTTC
CASSQGAGTGGRAGANVLTF
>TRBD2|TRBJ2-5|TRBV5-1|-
TGCGCCAGCGGGCTTGGGGGACTAGCGTTAGAAGAGACCCAGTACTTC
CASGLGGLALEETQYF
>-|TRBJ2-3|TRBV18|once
TGTGCCAGCTCCAGGATCAACAGGGGCGGCGGGGAAGATACGCAGTATTTT
CASSRINRGGGEDTQYF
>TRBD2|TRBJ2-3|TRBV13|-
TGTGCCAGCAGCTCCCTACCGGGACTAAGTTCCCGCAAAGATACGCAGTATTTT
CASSSLPGLSSRKDTQYF
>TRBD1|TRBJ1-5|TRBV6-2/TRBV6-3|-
TGTGCCAGCAGTACCCCAGGCGGGACAGGGGGTAACCAGCCCCAGCATTTT
CASSTPGGTGGNQPQHF
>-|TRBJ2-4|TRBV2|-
TGTGCCAGCAGTGAAGCGCTTGCGGGGTCCGCCGGAAACATTCAGTACTTC
CASSEALAGSAGNIQYF
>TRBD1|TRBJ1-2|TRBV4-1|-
TGCGCCAGCAGTCTGGGACAGGAGGCTATCGGCTACACCTTC
CASSLGQEAIGYTF
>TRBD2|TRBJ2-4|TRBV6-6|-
TGTGCCAGCAGCACCCTAGCGGGAGGTGGTAAAAACATTCAGTACTTC
CASSTLAGGGKNIQYF
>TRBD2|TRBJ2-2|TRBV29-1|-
TGCAGCGCGGGGCTAGCGGCCAACACCGGGGAGCTGTTTTTT
CSAGLAANTGELFF
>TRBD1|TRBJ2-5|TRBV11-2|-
TGTGCCAGCAGTTTTGAATTACAGGGGGCGGGCGGCCAGTACTTC
CASSFELQGAGGQYF
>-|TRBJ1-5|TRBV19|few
TGTGCCAGTTGTGACGGAGACAATCAGCCCCAGCATTTT
CASCDGDNQPQHF
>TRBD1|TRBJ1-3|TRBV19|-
TGTGCCAGTAGTATTCCAGGGGGGAGCTCTGGAAACACCATATATTTT
CASSIPGGSSGNTIYF
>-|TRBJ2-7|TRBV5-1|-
TGCGCCAGCAGCTTTGGCGGGAACGAGTACGAGCAGTACTTC
CASSFGGNEYEQYF
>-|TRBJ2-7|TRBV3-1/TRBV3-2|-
TGTGCCAGCAGCCAAGGAAGGATAGCCGAGCAGTACTTC
CASSQGRIAEQYF
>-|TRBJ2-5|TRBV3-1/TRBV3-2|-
TGTGCCAGCAGATTCCCAGGGCAGCAAGAGACCCAGTACTTC
CASRFPGQQETQYF
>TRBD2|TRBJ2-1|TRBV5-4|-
TGTGCCAGCAGCTTGGTCGGGGGGGGATCCTACAATGAGCAGTTCTTC
CASSLVGGGSYNEQFF
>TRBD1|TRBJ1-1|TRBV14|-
TGTGCCAGCAGCCAAGTGGCAGGGGGATTCACTGAAGCTTTCTTT
CASSQVAGGFTEAFF
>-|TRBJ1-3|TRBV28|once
TGTGCCAGCAGTTTAGTTGAGTCATTTGGAAACACCATATATTTT
CASSLVESFGNTIYF